A selection of T cell receptor beta chains follows, all from one sample in a study of patients and donors after allogeneic stem cell transplantation. TCRdb passed the RT-PCR reads through MiXCR, listing each CDR3 protein once. The sample records approximately 410,000 distinct CDR3 sequences, 16% being singletons. The sample consisted of blood, either unsorted or a sorted T cell fraction (not recorded which). These receptors were obtained from a human donor who was either an allogeneic HSCT recipient or a stem cell or donor lymphocyte infusion donor (not recorded which). It is not recorded whose cells these are; they may come from a transplant donor. CDR3s include the opening cysteine and the closing phenylalanine or tryptophan. A D gene is named only where the DNA matches it firmly. Size is omitted from some rows. Given values are once, few, many or a class for expanded clones.

V	D	size	J	CDR3	DNA
TRBV15	-	few	TRBJ2-2	CATSRDLGGNTGELFF	TGTGCCACCAGCAGAGATCTGGGGGGGAACACCGGGGAGCTGTTTTTT
TRBV5-6	-	-	TRBJ1-6	CASTDVGNPEPLHF	TGTGCCAGCACCGACGTCGGAAATCCGGAACCCCTCCACTTT
TRBV13	-	few	TRBJ1-1	CASSLWAARGNTEAFF	TGTGCCAGCAGCTTATGGGCGGCCAGGGGGAACACTGAAGCTTTCTTT
TRBV15	-	-	TRBJ1-2	CATRVDGRSFF	TGTGCCACCAGAGTGGATGGGAGAAGCTTTTTC
TRBV5-6	-	-	TRBJ1-1	CASSLAAGNTEAFF	TGTGCCAGCAGCTTGGCCGCGGGGAACACTGAAGCTTTCTTT
TRBV6-2/TRBV6-3	TRBD1	few	TRBJ2-1	CASRPDRANEQFF	TGTGCCAGCAGGCCGGACAGGGCTAATGAGCAGTTCTTC
TRBV9	-	few	TRBJ2-1	CASSARGDPLNEQFF	TGTGCCAGCAGCGCAAGGGGGGACCCACTGAATGAGCAGTTCTTC
TRBV6-1	-	few	TRBJ1-3	CASSELRSGNTIYF	TGTGCCAGCAGTGAGTTACGAAGTGGAAACACCATATATTTT
TRBV5-6	-	few	TRBJ1-6	CASSLVGKGNSPLHF	TGTGCCAGCAGCTTGGTGGGTAAAGGGAATTCACCCCTCCACTTT
TRBV6-5	-	few	TRBJ1-4	CASSYSSLNEKLFF	TGTGCCAGCAGTTACTCGTCACTTAATGAAAAACTGTTTTTT
TRBV10-3	TRBD1	-	TRBJ1-5	CAIGAQGAPNQPQHF	TGTGCCATCGGGGCACAGGGGGCCCCCAATCAGCCCCAGCATTTT
TRBV2	TRBD1	few	TRBJ1-1	CASSKQGAEVNTEAFF	TGTGCCAGCAGCAAACAGGGGGCTGAGGTGAACACTGAAGCTTTCTTT
TRBV14	-	-	TRBJ2-1	CASSQRLARSSYNEQFF	TGTGCCAGCAGCCAACGTCTAGCGAGGAGCTCCTACAATGAGCAGTTCTTC
TRBV10-3	-	-	TRBJ1-3	CAISPSGNTIYF	TGTGCCATCAGCCCCTCTGGAAACACCATATATTTT
TRBV4-1	-	few	TRBJ2-1	CASSHGQGLDEQFF	TGCGCCAGCAGCCATGGGCAGGGACTCGATGAGCAGTTCTTC
TRBV7-9	TRBD2	-	TRBJ2-7	CASSFGGTTSYEQYF	TGTGCCAGCAGCTTCGGGGGGACTACCTCCTACGAGCAGTACTTC
TRBV29-1	-	few	TRBJ2-7	CSVQSGAYEQYF	TGCAGCGTTCAATCCGGGGCCTACGAGCAGTACTTC
TRBV12-3/TRBV12-4	-	-	TRBJ1-2	CASRIGGGAYGYTF	TGTGCCAGCAGGATAGGGGGGGGGGCTTATGGCTACACCTTC
TRBV12-3/TRBV12-4	-	many	TRBJ1-1	CASSLKRGNTEAFF	TGTGCCAGCAGTTTAAAACGGGGGAACACTGAAGCTTTCTTT
TRBV10-3	TRBD2	many	TRBJ2-2	CAISDPSGRAVTGELFF	TGTGCCATCAGTGACCCATCCGGGAGGGCCGTCACCGGGGAGCTGTTTTTT
TRBV9	-	many	TRBJ1-6	CAGSQTYNSPLHF	TGTGCCGGATCGCAGACCTATAATTCACCCCTCCACTTT
TRBV5-1	TRBD1	few	TRBJ1-2	CASSQTGGADGYTF	TGCGCCAGCAGCCAGACAGGGGGCGCAGACGGCTACACCTTC
TRBV4-1	-	many	TRBJ2-7	CASSQDGAEQYF	TGCGCCAGCAGCCAAGATGGGGCCGAGCAGTACTTC
TRBV5-1	TRBD2	-	TRBJ2-1	CASSSRSGGAYNEQFF	TGCGCCAGCAGCTCTAGGAGCGGGGGAGCCTACAATGAGCAGTTCTTC
TRBV3-1	TRBD1	-	TRBJ2-5	CASSSRTGTQETQYF	TGTGCCAGCAGCTCCCGGACAGGGACCCAAGAGACCCAGTACTTC
TRBV12-3/TRBV12-4	-	-	TRBJ1-1	CASSLTWGAEAFF	TGTGCCAGCAGTCTAACATGGGGGGCTGAAGCTTTCTTT
TRBV20-1	-	-	TRBJ1-2	CSAPRANYGYTF	TGCAGCGCCCCTCGGGCGAACTATGGCTACACCTTC
TRBV12-3/TRBV12-4	TRBD1	many	TRBJ2-7	CASSFWDRVNKQYF	TGTGCCAGCAGTTTTTGGGACAGGGTAAATAAGCAGTACTTC
TRBV7-9	-	-	TRBJ1-1	CASSLGEGPNTEAFF	TGTGCCAGCAGCTTAGGGGAAGGCCCGAACACTGAAGCTTTCTTT
TRBV29-1	TRBD1	-	TRBJ1-2	CSVQQGALGYTF	TGCAGCGTTCAACAGGGGGCGTTGGGCTACACCTTC
TRBV24-1	-	many	TRBJ2-1	CATSRRGKIESSYNEQFF	TGTGCCACCAGCCGGAGGGGAAAGATAGAAAGCTCCTACAATGAGCAGTTCTTC
TRBV12-3/TRBV12-4	TRBD1	-	TRBJ1-1	CASTAGQTGGDTEAFF	TGTGCCAGCACCGCGGGTCAAACAGGGGGAGACACTGAAGCTTTCTTT
TRBV5-1	-	-	TRBJ2-5	CASSSAGRQGTQYF	TGCGCCAGCAGCTCCGCAGGGCGTCAAGGGACCCAGTACTTC
TRBV6-2/TRBV6-3	TRBD2	-	TRBJ2-7	CASSYSGTSGTYEQYF	TGTGCCAGCAGTTACTCAGGAACTAGCGGAACCTACGAGCAGTACTTC
TRBV7-9	TRBD1	-	TRBJ1-1	CASSFFGQGAAEAFF	TGTGCCAGCAGCTTTTTCGGACAGGGGGCCGCTGAAGCTTTCTTT
TRBV3-1	-	-	TRBJ2-3	CASSPSTSSTDTQYF	TGTGCCAGCAGCCCGAGCACATCTAGCACAGATACGCAGTATTTT
TRBV5-1	TRBD2	many	TRBJ2-3	CASTLRSLAGADTQYF	TGCGCCAGCACCTTACGAAGTCTAGCGGGAGCAGATACGCAGTATTTT